The 25 T cell receptor beta chains below all came from one sample that was sequenced in a study of sequential checkpoint blockade in melanoma. Treatment here: randomized to nivolumab then ipilimumab (arm A) or the reverse (arm B). Sequencing used immunoSEQ multiplex PCR; TCRdb keeps in-frame clones, though not all of them. The sample holds fewer than 35,000 clones, about three quarters seen once. The specimen comprised CD8+ T cells sorted from blood (inferred from file names), sampled from a patient given nivolumab and ipilimumab in sequence. The receptors derive from a human donor with melanoma.

This chain connects TRBV4-1 to TRBJ2-1, with D possibly TRBD2 on 6 matching bases. This CDR3 contains 16 residues. The V gene's germline CDR1 is MGHRA and CDR2 YSYEKL. The germline V and J ends were trimmed by 2 bases and 2 bases, with 13 bases remaining between them. The CDR3 DNA reads TGCGCCAGCAGCCAAAAAGGGGTAGCGGCCTACAATGAGCAGTTCTTC. This codes for CASSQKGVAAYNEQFF.

The chain has TRBV7-8 and TRBJ2-1; TRBD2 matches at 12 bases. The germline gives CDR1 SGHVS, CDR2 FQNEAQ. Trimming cost V 5 bases and J 2 bases; bases outside gene matches: 19. The CDR3 is made up of 21 amino acids. The CDR3 coding sequence is TGTGCCAGCAGCAATTTTGGGGGAATCGGACTAGCGGGATTCACCTACAATGAGCAGTTCTTC. Encoded protein: CASSNFGGIGLAGFTYNEQFF.

The chain combines TRBV19 with TRBJ2-1, with 11 bases matching TRBD1. The germline CDR1 and CDR2 sequences are LNHDA and SQIVND (reference sequence). The CDR3 totals 15 residues. Unmatched junction bases numbered 6, after V lost 3 bases and J lost 8 bases. CDR3 in amino acids: CASSIGQGASYEQFF. CDR3 sequence (DNA): TGTGCCAGTAGTATCGGACAGGGGGCATCGTATGAGCAGTTCTTC. Combining the CDR3 with reference TRBV19 and TRBJ2-1 gives the whole variable domain DGGITQSPKYLFRKEGQNVTLSCEQNLNHDAMYWYRQDPGQGLRLIYYSQIVNDFQKGDIAEGYSVSREKKESFPLTVTSAQKNPTAFYLCASSIGQGASYEQFFGPGTRLTVL.

The rearrangement uses TRBV21-1 and TRBJ2-7; the table's D call, TRBD1, was not checked against the DNA. TRBV21-1 is an annotated pseudogene. CDR3 size: 14 residues. As DNA, the CDR3 is TGTGCCAGCAGCAGTACAGGGGAATCCGGCGAGCAGTACTTC. It encodes CASSSTGESGEQYF.

The J gene is TRBJ2-7, the V gene TRBV10-3; a weak D match, TRBD1 (6 bases). Trimming pared 6 bases from V and 0 bases from J, leaving 12 bases between. The CDR3 is 14 amino acids. CDR1 ENHRY and CDR2 SYGVKD come from the germline V gene. The chain's CDR3 is CAISPRDNSYEQYF. The CDR3 DNA reads as TGTGCCATCAGCCCCCGGGACAACTCCTACGAGCAGTACTTC.

This chain links TRBV18 with TRBJ1-2; D perhaps matches TRBD1 (5 bases). V lost 3 bases and J lost 7, with 18 bases in between. The germline CDR1 and CDR2 sequences are KGHSH and LQKENI. This CDR3 has 15 residues. For the CDR3, the DNA is TGTGCCAGCTCACCCGAAATGCAGGGCGCCACTGGCTACACCTTC. It translates to CASSPEMQGATGYTF.

CDR3 sequence (DNA): TGTGCCAGCAGCGAAACAGGGCAGAACACTGAAGCTTTCTTT. It yields the protein CASSETGQNTEAFF. The chain joins TRBV9 to TRBJ1-1, with D tentatively TRBD1 (6 bases). Germline loops: CDR1 SGDLS, CDR2 YYNGEE. CDR3 length: 14 amino acids. With 3 bases removed from V and 1 base from J, the gap between germline ends came to 10 bases.

This clone was seen once. For the CDR3, the DNA is TGTGCCAGCAAGGACGGGGGGCAGGACATTCAGTACTTC. Its protein product is CASKDGGQDIQYF. This chain links TRBV19 with TRBJ2-4; the D gene is possibly TRBD2 (7 bases). Germline V gene lookup returns CDR1 LNHDA and CDR2 SQIVND (reference sequence). The germline V and J ends were trimmed by 9 bases and 8 bases, with 17 bases remaining between them. The CDR3 contains 13 residues.

This clone was seen only a few times. This chain links TRBV18 with TRBJ1-5; maybe TRBD1 (5 bases). V lost 3 bases, J lost 6 bases, and 12 bases lay in between. The germline CDR1 and CDR2 sequences are KGHSH and LQKENI. This CDR3 comprises 14 residues. The CDR3: CASSPGGEGQPQHF. The CDR3 DNA reads as TGTGCCAGCTCACCCGGGGGGGAGGGTCAGCCCCAGCATTTT.

This clone was detected a few times. The chain carries TRBV5-4 and TRBJ2-1; 15 nucleotides match TRBD2. Germline V gene data show CDR1 as SGHNT and CDR2 as YYREEE (reference sequence). V trimming: 4 bases; J trimming: 9 bases; junction bases outside the gene matches: 8. The CDR3 extends over 16 amino acids. CDR3: CASSPGTSGRRGEQFF. The CDR3 nucleotides are TGTGCCAGCAGCCCCGGGACTAGCGGGAGGAGGGGTGAGCAGTTCTTC.

This clone was counted between two and nine times. The chain combines TRBV4-3 with TRBJ1-3; D remains unclear. The CDR3 loop spans 15 amino acids. CDR1 and CDR2 (germline): LGHNA, YSLEER. Trimming removed 0 bases from V and 0 bases from J, with 6 bases in between. CDR3 region: CASSQDWSSGNTIYF. The CDR3 bases are TGCGCCAGCAGCCAAGATTGGAGCTCTGGAAACACCATATATTTT.

This chain links TRBV4-1 with TRBJ1-3; D is possibly TRBD1 (6 bases). Germline V gene sequence: CDR1 MGHRA, CDR2 YSYEKL. V lost 0 bases and J lost 2, with 8 bases in between. CDR3 length equals 15 residues. CDR3 loop: CASSQDGGPGNTIYF. CDR3 nucleotide sequence: TGCGCCAGCAGCCAAGATGGGGGCCCTGGAAACACCATATATTTT.

This chain links TRBV7-2 with TRBJ2-7, with 11 bases lining up with TRBD2. Germline V gives CDR1 SGHTA, CDR2 FQGNSA. CDR3 size: 15 residues. Trimming at V came to 5 bases and at J to 3 bases, leaving 6 bases not matched to a gene. CDR3 nucleotides: TGTGCCAGCAGCCGTGCGACTAGCGGGGACTACGAGCAGTACTTC. Translation gives CASSRATSGDYEQYF.

This sequence joins TRBV30 and TRBJ2-3; D might be TRBD1 (7 bases). Germline assignment: CDR1 GTSNPN and CDR2 SVGIG (reference sequence). The CDR3 runs to 14 residues. V lost 3 bases and J 4 bases, leaving 14 bases between the germline ends. DNA of the CDR3: TGTGCCTGGAGCGGACTAACAGGGGCAGATACGCAGTATTTT. Its protein product is CAWSGLTGADTQYF. Combining the CDR3 with reference TRBV30 and TRBJ2-3 gives the whole variable domain SQTIHQWPATLVQPVGSPLSLECTVEGTSNPNLYWYRQAAGRGLQLLFYSVGIGQISSEVPQNLSASRPQDRQFILSSKKLLLSDSGFYLCAWSGLTGADTQYFGPGTRLTVL.

This clone was found a few times. CDR3 residues: CASSLEQGARGYTF. CDR3 in DNA: TGTGCCAGCAGCTTGGAACAGGGGGCACGCGGCTACACCTTC. This sequence joins TRBV5-4 and TRBJ1-2; 9 nucleotides line up with TRBD1. The CDR3 covers 14 residues. V shed 0 bases and J 8 bases; nucleotides not matched to a gene: 5. Germline CDR1 reads SGHNT; CDR2 reads YYREEE (reference sequence).

The CDR3, as DNA: TGTGCCAGCAGCCACGATTCCGAGGTTACCATATATTTT. This translates into CASSHDSEVTIYF. The chain carries TRBV9 and TRBJ1-3, with no clear D. Trimming shortened V by 4 bases and J by 10 bases, and 15 bases separated the two germline ends. The CDR3 spans 13 residues. The germline V gene encodes CDR1 SGDLS and CDR2 YYNGEE.

CDR3 nucleotides: TGTGCCAGCAGCCCGCTTGAAGGTCTAGCGGGAAAGGAGCAGTTCTTC. Its translation is CASSPLEGLAGKEQFF. The chain combines TRBV5-4 with TRBJ2-1; 9 bases fit TRBD2. The J segment lost 10 bases and the V segment lost 4 bases, leaving 15 bases of the junction unmatched. The CDR3 loop spans 16 amino acids. Germline loops: CDR1 SGHNT, CDR2 YYREEE (reference sequence).

This rearrangement joins TRBV4-2 to TRBJ2-7, with D possibly being TRBD1 (5 bases). Germline CDR1 LGHNA, CDR2 YNFKEQ. The CDR3 length is 14 residues. Trimming pared 0 bases from V and 2 bases from J, leaving 8 bases between. The chain's CDR3 is CASSQDPDTYEQYF. The CDR3 coding sequence is TGTGCCAGCAGCCAAGATCCGGACACCTACGAGCAGTACTTC.

The V gene is TRBV28, the J gene TRBJ1-1; D gene ambiguous. The V end lost 4 bases, the J end lost 0 bases, and 9 bases lay between the germline ends. Per the germline V gene, CDR1 is MDHEN and CDR2 is SYDVKM. The CDR3 spans 14 residues. The CDR3 spells CASSSHRMNTEAFF. CDR3 bases: TGTGCCAGCAGTTCGCACAGAATGAACACTGAAGCTTTCTTT.

The chain couples TRBV7-9 to TRBJ2-7; D gene ambiguous. This CDR3 contains 13 residues. V was shortened by 6 bases and J by 1 base, with 10 bases between the two germline ends. Germline V CDR1 and CDR2: SEHNR, FQNEAQ (reference sequence). CDR3 in amino acids: CASSRSYSYEQYF. In nucleotides, the CDR3 is TGTGCCAGCAGTCGAAGCTATTCCTACGAGCAGTACTTC.

J is TRBJ2-3 and V is TRBV6-1; TRBD1 aligns across 11 bases. The CDR3 consists of 17 residues. J gave up 5 bases and V 1 base, and 8 bases lay outside the gene matches. Germline CDR1 and CDR2: MNHNS and SASEGT. The CDR3 loop is CASSEGEDRGPLDTQYF. In DNA, the CDR3 is TGTGCCAGCAGTGAAGGAGAGGACAGGGGGCCGCTAGATACGCAGTATTTT.

This chain uses TRBV7-2 with TRBJ2-7, with D possibly being TRBD2 (5 bases). The CDR3 length is 14 residues. V was trimmed by 4 bases and J by 1 base, leaving 11 bases between them. Germline V gene data show CDR1 as SGHTA and CDR2 as FQGNSA. The CDR3 coding sequence is TGTGCCAGCAGCTCAGGACTGGGGTCCTACGAGCAGTACTTC. Protein sequence: CASSSGLGSYEQYF.

V gene TRBV9 combines with J gene TRBJ2-3, with 10 nucleotides matching TRBD2. The V and J ends lost 3 bases and 4 bases, in that order; junction bases with no gene match: 5. This CDR3 is built from 15 residues. Germline-derived CDR1 and CDR2 are SGDLS and YYNGEE. DNA for the CDR3: TGTGCCAGCAGCGATAGCGGGAGGCCAGCAGATACGCAGTATTTT. It encodes CASSDSGRPADTQYF.

This clone was seen once. The chain uses TRBV5-5 and TRBJ2-7, with 8 bases matching TRBD1. The CDR3 length is 14 residues. The junction had 3 bases not matched to a gene; V was cut back by 2 bases and J by 2 bases. Germline-derived CDR1 and CDR2 are SGHKS and YYEKEE (reference sequence). CDR3 amino acids: CASSFGQGTYEQYF. In DNA, the CDR3 is TGTGCCAGCAGCTTTGGACAGGGAACCTACGAGCAGTACTTC.

The chain employs TRBV5-4 and TRBJ2-5; D might be TRBD2 (5 bases). The CDR3 length is 12 residues. Germline CDR1 is SGHNT and CDR2 is YYREEE (reference sequence). The V and J ends lost 4 bases and 11 bases respectively, with 15 bases between them. Written as DNA, the CDR3 is TGTGCCAGCAGCCTTGGGTCCGGGGAGCAGTACTTC. Translating it yields CASSLGSGEQYF.